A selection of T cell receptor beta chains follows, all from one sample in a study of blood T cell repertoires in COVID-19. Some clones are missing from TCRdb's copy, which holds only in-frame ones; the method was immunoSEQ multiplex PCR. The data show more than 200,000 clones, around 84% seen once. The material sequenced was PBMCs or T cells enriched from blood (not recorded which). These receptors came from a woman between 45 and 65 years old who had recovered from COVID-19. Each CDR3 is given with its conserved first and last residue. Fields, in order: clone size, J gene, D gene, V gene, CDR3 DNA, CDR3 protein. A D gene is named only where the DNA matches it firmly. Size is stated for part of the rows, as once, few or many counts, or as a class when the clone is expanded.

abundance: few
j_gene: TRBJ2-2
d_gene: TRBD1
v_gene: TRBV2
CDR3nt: TGTGCCAGCGCCGGGACAGGGGGTCTCGGGGAGCTGTTTTTT
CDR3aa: CASAGTGGLGELFF

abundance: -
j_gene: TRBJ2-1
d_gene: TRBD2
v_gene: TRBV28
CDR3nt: TGTGCCAGCAGTTCTAGCGGGAGGGTTGTTGTGGTCAATGAGCAGTTCTTC
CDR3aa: CASSSSGRVVVVNEQFF

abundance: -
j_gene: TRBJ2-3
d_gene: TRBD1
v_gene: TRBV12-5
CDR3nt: TGTGCTAGTGGTTTGGCCCCCACGGGACAGTCGAGCACAGATACGCAGTATTTT
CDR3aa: CASGLAPTGQSSTDTQYF

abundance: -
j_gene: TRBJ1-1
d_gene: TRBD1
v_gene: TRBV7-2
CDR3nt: TGTGCCAGCAGCACAAGGGACAGGGGGGCTGAAGCTTTCTTT
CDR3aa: CASSTRDRGAEAFF

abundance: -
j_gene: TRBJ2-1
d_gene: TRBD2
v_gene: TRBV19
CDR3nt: TGTGCCAGTAGTACCGGACTAGCGGGTAACAATGAGCAGTTCTTC
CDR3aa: CASSTGLAGNNEQFF

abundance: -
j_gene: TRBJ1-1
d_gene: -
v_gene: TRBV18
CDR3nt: TGTGCCAGCTCACGTGACAGACGCGCCAACACTGAAGCTTTCTTT
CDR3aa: CASSRDRRANTEAFF

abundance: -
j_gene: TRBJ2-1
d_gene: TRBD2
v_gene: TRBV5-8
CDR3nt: TGTGCCAGCAGCTACGGACTAGCGGGTATCTCCTACAATGAGCAGTTCTTC
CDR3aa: CASSYGLAGISYNEQFF

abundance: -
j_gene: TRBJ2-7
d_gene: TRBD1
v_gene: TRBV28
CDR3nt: TGTGCCAGCAGTTCTCCCAGGACAGGGACGGTTTACGAGCAGTACTTC
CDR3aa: CASSSPRTGTVYEQYF

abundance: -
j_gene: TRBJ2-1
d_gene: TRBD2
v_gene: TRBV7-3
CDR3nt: TGTGCCAGCAGCGACAGCGGGAGCTCCTACAATGAGCAGTTCTTC
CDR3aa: CASSDSGSSYNEQFF

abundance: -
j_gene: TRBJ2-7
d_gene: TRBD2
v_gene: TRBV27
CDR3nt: TGTGCCAGCAGTCCCGGGACTAGCGCCTACGAGCAGTACTTC
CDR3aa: CASSPGTSAYEQYF

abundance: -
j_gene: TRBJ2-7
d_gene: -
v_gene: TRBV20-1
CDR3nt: TGCAGTGCTAGAGAGTACTACGAGCAGTACTTC
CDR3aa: CSAREYYEQYF

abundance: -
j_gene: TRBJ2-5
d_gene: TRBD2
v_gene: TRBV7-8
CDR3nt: TGTGCCAGCAGCTTAGGCAGACTAGCGGGAAGACAAGAGACCCAGTACTTC
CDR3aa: CASSLGRLAGRQETQYF

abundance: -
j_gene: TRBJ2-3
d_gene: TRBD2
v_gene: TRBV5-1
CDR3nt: TGCGCCAGCAACTTATATTTATCCGGGACTAGCGGGACGGATACGCAGTATTTT
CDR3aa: CASNLYLSGTSGTDTQYF

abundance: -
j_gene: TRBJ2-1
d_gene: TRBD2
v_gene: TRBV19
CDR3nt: TGTGCCAGTAGCCCACTAGCGGGAGAGTCCTACAATGAGCAGTTCTTC
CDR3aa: CASSPLAGESYNEQFF

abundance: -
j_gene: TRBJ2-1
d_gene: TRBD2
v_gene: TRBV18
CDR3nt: TGTGCCAGCTCACCACTTACTTGGCGGACTAGCGGGATTTACAATGAGCAGTTCTTC
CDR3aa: CASSPLTWRTSGIYNEQFF

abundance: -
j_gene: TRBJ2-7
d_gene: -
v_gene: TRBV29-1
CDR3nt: TGCAGTACACGGGCGGGAAGCTCCTACGAGCAGTACTTC
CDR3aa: CSTRAGSSYEQYF

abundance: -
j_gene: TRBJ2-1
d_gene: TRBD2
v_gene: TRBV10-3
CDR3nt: TGTGCCATCAGTGGTCTAGCGGGAGGGCACAATGAGCAGTTCTTC
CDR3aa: CAISGLAGGHNEQFF

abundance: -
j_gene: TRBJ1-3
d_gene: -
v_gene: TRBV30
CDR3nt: TGTGCCTGGAGACTAAGCTCTGGAAACACCATATATTTT
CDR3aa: CAWRLSSGNTIYF

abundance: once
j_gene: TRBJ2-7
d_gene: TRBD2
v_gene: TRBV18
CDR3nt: TGTGCCAGCTCATTCCTAGCGGGAGGGGTGGACGAGCAGTACTTC
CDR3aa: CASSFLAGGVDEQYF

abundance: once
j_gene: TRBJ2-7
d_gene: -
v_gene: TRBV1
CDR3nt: TGCACCAGCAGCCAAGATCACCCTCGTGGGGGGGGGAACCGCGAGCAGTACTTC
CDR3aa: CTSSQDHPRGGGNREQYF

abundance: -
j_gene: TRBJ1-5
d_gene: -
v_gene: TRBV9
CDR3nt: TGTGCCAGCAGCGTGGCAGGGAACTCCAATCAGCCCCAGCATTTT
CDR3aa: CASSVAGNSNQPQHF

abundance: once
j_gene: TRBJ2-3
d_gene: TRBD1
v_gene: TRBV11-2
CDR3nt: TGTGCCAGCAGCCGACAGGGGGCAGTTGGTGGAGATACGCAGTATTTT
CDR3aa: CASSRQGAVGGDTQYF

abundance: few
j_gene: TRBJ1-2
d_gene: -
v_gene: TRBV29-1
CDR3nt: TGCAGCGTTAGAAACGAAAGAGGCGATGGCTACACCTTC
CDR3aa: CSVRNERGDGYTF

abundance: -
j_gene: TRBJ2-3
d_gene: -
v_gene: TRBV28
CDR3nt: TGTGCCAGCAGTGAACAGGGAGAAGGCACAGATACGCAGTATTTT
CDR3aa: CASSEQGEGTDTQYF

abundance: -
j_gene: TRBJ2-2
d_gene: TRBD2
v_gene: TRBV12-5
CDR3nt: TGTGCTAGTGGTTTGGTACTAGCGGGAGACGGGGAGCTGTTTTTT
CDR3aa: CASGLVLAGDGELFF

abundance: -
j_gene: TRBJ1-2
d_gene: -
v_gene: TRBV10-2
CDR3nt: TGCGCCAGCAGTACTCTGGACAGACTCTATGGCTACACCTTC
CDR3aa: CASSTLDRLYGYTF

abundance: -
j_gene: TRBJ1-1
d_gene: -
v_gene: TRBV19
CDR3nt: TGTGCCAGTAGTATACAGGGAACATTAGGCACTGAAGCTTTCTTT
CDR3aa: CASSIQGTLGTEAFF

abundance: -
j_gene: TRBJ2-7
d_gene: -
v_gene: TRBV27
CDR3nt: TGTGCCAGCAGCTCCCTTGCAGGGTCCCCCTACGAGCAGTACTTC
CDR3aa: CASSSLAGSPYEQYF

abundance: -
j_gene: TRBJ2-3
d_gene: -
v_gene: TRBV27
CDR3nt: TGTGCCAGCAGTCTTCTTAGCACAGATACGCAGTATTTT
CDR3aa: CASSLLSTDTQYF

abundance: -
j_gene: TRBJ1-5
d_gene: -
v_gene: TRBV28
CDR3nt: TGTGCCAGCAGTATTATTAAGGGGTTGCAGCCCCAGCATTTT
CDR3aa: CASSIIKGLQPQHF

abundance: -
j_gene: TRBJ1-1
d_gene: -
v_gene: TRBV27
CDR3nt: TGTGCCAGCAGTTTTGCTTCTATTACTGAAGCTTTCTTT
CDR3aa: CASSFASITEAFF

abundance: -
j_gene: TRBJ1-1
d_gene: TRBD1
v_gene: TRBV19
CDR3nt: TGTGCCAGTAGTACGACAGGGGACACTGAAGCTTTCTTT
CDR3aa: CASSTTGDTEAFF

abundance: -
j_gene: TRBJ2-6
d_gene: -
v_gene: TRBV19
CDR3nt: TGTGCCAGCCGGGTCTCCGGGGCCAACGTCCTGACTTTC
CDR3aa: CASRVSGANVLTF

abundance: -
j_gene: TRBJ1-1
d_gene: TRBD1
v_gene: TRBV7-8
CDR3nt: TGTGCCAGCAGCTCGGAGGGACAGGGGGACACTGAAGCTTTCTTT
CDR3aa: CASSSEGQGDTEAFF

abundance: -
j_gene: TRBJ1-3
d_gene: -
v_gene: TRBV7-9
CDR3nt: TGTGCCAGCAGACCTACAGGGAGTTCCGGAAACACCATATATTTT
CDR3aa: CASRPTGSSGNTIYF

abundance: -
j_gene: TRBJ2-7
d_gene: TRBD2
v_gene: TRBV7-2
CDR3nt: TGTGCCAGCAGCGGGACTAGCGGACCCTACGAGCAGTACTTC
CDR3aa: CASSGTSGPYEQYF

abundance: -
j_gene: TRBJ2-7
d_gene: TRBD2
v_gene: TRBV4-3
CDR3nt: TGCGCCAGCAGACCCGGAGCGGGAGTTGTCGACGAGCAGTACTTC
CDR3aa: CASRPGAGVVDEQYF

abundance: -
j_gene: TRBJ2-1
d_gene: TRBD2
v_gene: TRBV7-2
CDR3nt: TGTGCCAGCAGCTTTGGACTAGCGGGGGGCCTCGGTGAGCAGTTCTTC
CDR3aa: CASSFGLAGGLGEQFF

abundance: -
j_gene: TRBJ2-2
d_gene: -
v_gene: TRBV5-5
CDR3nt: TGTGCCAGCCTGACAGGTTCGAGGACCGGGGAGCTGTTTTTT
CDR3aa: CASLTGSRTGELFF

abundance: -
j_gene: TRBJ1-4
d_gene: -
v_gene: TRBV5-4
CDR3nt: TGTGCCAGCAGCTTGTCCCAGACTAATGAAAAACTGTTTTTT
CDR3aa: CASSLSQTNEKLFF

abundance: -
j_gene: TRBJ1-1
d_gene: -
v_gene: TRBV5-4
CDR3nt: TGTGCCAGCAGCTTGGGAGAGAACACTGAAGCTTTCTTT
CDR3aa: CASSLGENTEAFF

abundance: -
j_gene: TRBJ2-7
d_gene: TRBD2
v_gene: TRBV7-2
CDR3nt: TGTGCCAGCAGCAGGCTACTAGCGGGAGGGCCTCAGACCTACGAGCAGTACTTC
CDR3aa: CASSRLLAGGPQTYEQYF

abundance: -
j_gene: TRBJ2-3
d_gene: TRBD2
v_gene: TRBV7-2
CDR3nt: TGTGCCAGCAGCTTTTCTGTTAGCGGGAGCCAGCAGTATTTT
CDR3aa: CASSFSVSGSQQYF

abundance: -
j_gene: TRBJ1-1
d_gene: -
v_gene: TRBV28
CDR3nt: TGTGCCAGCAGAAACCAGGGGAACACTGAAGCTTTCTTT
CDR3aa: CASRNQGNTEAFF

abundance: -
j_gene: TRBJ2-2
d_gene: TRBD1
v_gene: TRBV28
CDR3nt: TGTGCCAGCAGGCGAAGGGGGACAGCTAACACCGGGGAGCTGTTTTTT
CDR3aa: CASRRRGTANTGELFF